This TCR beta chain was obtained from a study of T cells in Graves' hyperthyroidism and ophthalmopathy (dated by TCRdb to between 2018 and 2021). Regarding the study in general: To identify TCR V-J signatures that set the groups apart, the researchers used a discovery cohort of roughly 100 patients, made up of roughly 40 with Graves' ophthalmopathy and around 58 with stable Graves' hyperthyroidism. An independent validation cohort of 18 to 20 hyperthyroidism patients and about 16 patients who later progressed to ophthalmopathy tested prospective prediction of ophthalmopathy. The 100 or so discovery patients were randomly divided into training and test sets at a 7:3 ratio. Thyroid tissue and blood T-cell repertoires from six or seven Graves' hyperthyroidism patients were also compared in the study. Following sampling, methimazole starting at 30 mg daily was given to hyperthyroidism patients, and high-dose intravenous methylprednisolone was given to ophthalmopathy patients. According to the paper, TCR Vbeta CDR3 sequencing was carried out on 135 peripheral blood samples, which came from approximately 43 ophthalmopathy, about 75 hyperthyroidism and some 17 progressor patients. General study outcomes and caveats: A model built on a 13 V-J signature distinguished ophthalmopathy from stable hyperthyroidism, reaching about 88% sensitivity and around 81% specificity in cross-validation and 80%/75% in testing. Most expanded thyroid clonotypes (frequency above 0.001) were also found in blood, which suggests that blood repertoires may mirror thyroid immune responses. During validation, the model predicted progression to ophthalmopathy a median of about 6.3 months ahead of onset, with almost 71% sensitivity and around 73% specificity. No statistical method was used to set the sample size in advance, and investigators knew the group allocation.

The TCR beta CDR3 regions were amplified from the RNA transcripts. The first round of RT-PCR for the TCR CDR3 was performed with the HTBI primer set and the Qiagen OneStep RT-PCR kit. The libraries were constructed in a second round of multiplex PCR and then size-selected and purified. Sequencing of the libraries was done on an Illumina HiSeq2000 using paired-end 100 bp reads. For the original study's pipeline: SOAPnuke was used to process the raw data, throwing out any read that contained adapters or uncalled bases, had a mean Phred below 15, or lacked an exact constant-primer or identifier match. COPE v1.2.5 was used to merge high-quality paired reads, and clonotypes were defined as unique nucleotide sequences. MiTCR v1.1 was used to align the clonotypes against IMGT TRBV, TRBD and TRBJ reference segments. The analysis was restricted to V-J combinations with a frequency above 0.0001, which together covered 99.2% of the repertoires. The TCS score was defined as F50 (clonal expansion) divided by E x V (chaos), with BLOSUM62-based TCRdist calculated between CDR3 peptides within each V-J. Welch's t-statistics and random forest reduced several hundred V-J features to roughly 13, which were used in a naive Bayes classifier (R e1071). Thyroid-blood repertoire similarity was quantified with the Morisita-Horn index. TCRdb reprocessing: public reads trimmed at Q25 with fastp, clones called with MiXCR, in-frame beta chains kept. CDR3 protein duplicates are merged, each entry listing the most common genes and DNA. These V and J calls rely on TCRdb rather than the paper's analysis. Recorded for this sample are 550,000 to 700,000 distinct CDR3 sequences; about half of them occurred a single time. The ten largest clonotypes hold 19% of the sample.

CDR1 is given as SQVTM and CDR2 as ANQGSEA, both from the germline V gene. V loses 7 bases, J loses 2 bases, and the germline ends lie 9 bases apart. The CDR3 numbers 11 residues from cysteine through phenylalanine. CDR3 DNA only is kept here, 33 bases in frame from base 1. The study excluded patients with uncontrolled infections, other autoimmune diseases, pregnancy or lactation. Diagnoses were established on the basis of clinical symptoms, serum thyroxine and TRAb, thyroid ultrasound, and orbital computed tomography. Total RNA was extracted with Trizol reagent, and quality was checked on an Agilent 2100 Bioanalyzer. Points on this clonotype: What this receptor recognizes is not known. Base quality data are lacking; no much larger clone is found one base away.

The clonotype originates from an adult woman with Graves' disease, either hyperthyroidism or ophthalmopathy (not recorded which). Recombination connected TRBV29-1 to TRBJ2-7, with no D gene named confidently. The sample taken for sequencing was peripheral blood or thyroid tissue (not recorded which). The nucleotide sequence reads TGCAGCGCTTCTGCTGCCTACGAGCAGTACTTC. Translated, it gives CSASAAYEQYF.